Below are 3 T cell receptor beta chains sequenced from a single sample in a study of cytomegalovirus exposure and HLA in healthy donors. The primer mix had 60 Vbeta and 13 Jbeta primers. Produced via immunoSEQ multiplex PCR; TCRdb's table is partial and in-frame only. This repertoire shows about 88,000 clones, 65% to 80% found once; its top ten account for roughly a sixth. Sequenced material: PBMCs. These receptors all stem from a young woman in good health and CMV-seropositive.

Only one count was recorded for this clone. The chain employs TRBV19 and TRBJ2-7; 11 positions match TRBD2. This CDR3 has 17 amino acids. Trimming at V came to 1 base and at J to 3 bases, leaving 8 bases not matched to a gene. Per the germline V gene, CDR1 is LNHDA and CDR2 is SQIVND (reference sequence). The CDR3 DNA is TGTGCCAGTAGTATAGTGGCACTAGCGGGAGTCAGCTACGAGCAGTACTTC. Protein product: CASSIVALAGVSYEQYF.

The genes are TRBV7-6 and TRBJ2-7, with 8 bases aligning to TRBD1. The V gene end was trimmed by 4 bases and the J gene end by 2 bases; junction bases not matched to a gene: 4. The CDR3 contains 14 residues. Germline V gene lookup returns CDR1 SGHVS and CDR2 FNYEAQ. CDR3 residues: CASSSTGEPYEQYF. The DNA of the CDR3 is TGTGCCAGCAGCTCGACAGGGGAACCCTACGAGCAGTACTTC.

CDR3 DNA sequence: TGTGCCAGCAGCTTAGGGCGTCCCCAGGGGGAGACCCAGTACTTC. Translating it yields CASSLGRPQGETQYF. The rearrangement links TRBV7-6 to TRBJ2-7; a possible D gene is TRBD1 (6 bases). The DNA end is more similar to TRBJ2-5, so the J call may be wrong. Looked up from germline, CDR1 is SGHVS and CDR2 is FNYEAQ. The CDR3 covers 15 residues.